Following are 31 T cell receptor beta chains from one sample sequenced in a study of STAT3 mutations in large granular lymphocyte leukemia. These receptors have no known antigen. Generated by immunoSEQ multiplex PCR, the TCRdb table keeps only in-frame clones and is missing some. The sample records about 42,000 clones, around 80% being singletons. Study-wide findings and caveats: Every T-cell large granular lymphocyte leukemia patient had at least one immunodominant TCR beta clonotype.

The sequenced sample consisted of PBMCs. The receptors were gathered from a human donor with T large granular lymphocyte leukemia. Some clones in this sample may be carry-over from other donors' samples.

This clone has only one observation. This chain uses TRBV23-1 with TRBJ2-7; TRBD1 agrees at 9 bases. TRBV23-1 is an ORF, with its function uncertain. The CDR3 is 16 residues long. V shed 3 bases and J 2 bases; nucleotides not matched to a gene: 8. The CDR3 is CASSQFRDRETYEQYV. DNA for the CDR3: TGCGCCAGCAGTCAGTTCCGGGACAGGGAGACCTACGAGCAGTACGTC.

CDR3 loop: CASSPPRSPGTSGPPGTGELFF. The CDR3 DNA reads as TGTGCCAGCTCACCACCACGAAGCCCCGGGACTAGCGGACCTCCGGGCACCGGGGAGCTGTTTTTT. The genes are TRBV18 and TRBJ2-2; 11 nucleotides match TRBD2. The CDR3 covers 22 residues. Germline CDR1 KGHSH, CDR2 LQKENI. J gave up 4 bases and V 0 bases, and 19 bases lay outside the gene matches.

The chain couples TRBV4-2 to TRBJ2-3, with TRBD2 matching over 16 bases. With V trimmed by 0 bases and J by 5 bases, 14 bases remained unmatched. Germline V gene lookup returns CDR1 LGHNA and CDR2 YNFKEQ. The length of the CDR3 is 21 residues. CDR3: CASSQEFNLGLAGGSEDTQYF. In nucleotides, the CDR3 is TGTGCCAGCAGCCAAGAATTTAACTTGGGACTAGCGGGGGGGAGTGAAGATACGCAGTATTTT.

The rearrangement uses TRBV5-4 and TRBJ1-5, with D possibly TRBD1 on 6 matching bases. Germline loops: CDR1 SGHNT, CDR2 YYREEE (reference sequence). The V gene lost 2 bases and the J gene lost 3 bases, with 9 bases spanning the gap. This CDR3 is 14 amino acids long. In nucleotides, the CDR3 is TGTGCCAGCAGCTTACAGGGAAACAATCAGCCCCAGCATTTT. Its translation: CASSLQGNNQPQHF. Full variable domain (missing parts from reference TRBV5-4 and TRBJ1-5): ETGVTQSPTHLIKTRGQQVTLRCSSQSGHNTVSWYQQALGQGPQFIFQYYREEENGRGNFPPRFSGLQFPNYSSELNVNALELDDSALYLCASSLQGNNQPQHFGDGTRLSIL.

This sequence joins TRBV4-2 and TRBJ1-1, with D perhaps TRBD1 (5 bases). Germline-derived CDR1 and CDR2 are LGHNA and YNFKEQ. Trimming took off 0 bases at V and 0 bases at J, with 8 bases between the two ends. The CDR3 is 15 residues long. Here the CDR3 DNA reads TGTGCCAGCAGCCAAGAGGGACGTCTGAACACTGAAGCTTTCTTT. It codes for CASSQEGRLNTEAFF.

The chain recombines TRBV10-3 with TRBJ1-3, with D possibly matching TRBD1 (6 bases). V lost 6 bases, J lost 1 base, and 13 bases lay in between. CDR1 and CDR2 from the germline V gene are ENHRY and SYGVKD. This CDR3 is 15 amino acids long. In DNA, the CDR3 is TGTGCCATCAGGGACAGTCAGGGATCTGGAAACACCATATATTTT. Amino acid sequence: CAIRDSQGSGNTIYF.

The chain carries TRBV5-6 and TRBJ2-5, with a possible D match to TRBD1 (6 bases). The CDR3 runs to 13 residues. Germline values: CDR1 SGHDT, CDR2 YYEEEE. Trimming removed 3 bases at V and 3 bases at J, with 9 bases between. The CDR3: CASSSTGKETQYF. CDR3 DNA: TGTGCCAGCAGCTCTACAGGGAAAGAGACCCAGTACTTC. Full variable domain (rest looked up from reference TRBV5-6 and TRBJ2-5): DAGVTQSPTHLIKTRGQQVTLRCSPKSGHDTVSWYQQALGQGPQFIFQYYEEEERQRGNFPDRFSGHQFPNYSSELNVNALLLGDSALYLCASSSTGKETQYFGPGTRLLVL.

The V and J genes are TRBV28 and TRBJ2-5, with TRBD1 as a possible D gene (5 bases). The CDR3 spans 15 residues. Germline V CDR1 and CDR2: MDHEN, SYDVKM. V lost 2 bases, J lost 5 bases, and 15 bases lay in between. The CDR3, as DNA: TGTGCCAGCAGTTTAGGGCAGGGCCGGCGGGAGACCCAGTACTTC. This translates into CASSLGQGRRETQYF.

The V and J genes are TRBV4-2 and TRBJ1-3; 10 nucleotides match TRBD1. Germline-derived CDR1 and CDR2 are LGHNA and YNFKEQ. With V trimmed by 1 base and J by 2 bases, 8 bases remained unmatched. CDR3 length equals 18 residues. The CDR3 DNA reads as TGTGCCAGCAGCCAAGCTTCGACAGGGGGCAGCGCTGGAAACACCATATATTTT. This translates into CASSQASTGGSAGNTIYF.

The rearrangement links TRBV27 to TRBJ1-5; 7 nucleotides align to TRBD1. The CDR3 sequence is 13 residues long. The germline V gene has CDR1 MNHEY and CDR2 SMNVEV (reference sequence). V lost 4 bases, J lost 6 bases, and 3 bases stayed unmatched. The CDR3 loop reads CASSSRGFQPQHF. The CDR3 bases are TGTGCCAGCAGTTCCAGGGGGTTTCAGCCCCAGCATTTT.

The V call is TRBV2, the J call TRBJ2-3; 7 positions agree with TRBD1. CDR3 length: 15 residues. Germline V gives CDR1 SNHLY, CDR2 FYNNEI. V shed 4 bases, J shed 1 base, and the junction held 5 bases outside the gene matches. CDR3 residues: CASSGTGTGTDTQYF. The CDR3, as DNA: TGTGCCAGCAGTGGAACTGGGACAGGCACAGATACGCAGTATTTT. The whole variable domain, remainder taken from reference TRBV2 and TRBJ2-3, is EPEVTQTPSHQVTQMGQEVILRCVPISNHLYFYWYRQILGQKVEFLVSFYNNEISEKSEIFDDQFSVERPDGSNFTLKIRSTKLEDSAMYFCASSGTGTGTDTQYFGPGTRLTVL.

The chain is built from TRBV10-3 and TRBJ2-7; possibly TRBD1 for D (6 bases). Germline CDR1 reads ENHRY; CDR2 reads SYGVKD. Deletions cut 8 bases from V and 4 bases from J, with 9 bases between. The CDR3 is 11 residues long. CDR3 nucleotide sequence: TGTGCCATCTCGGACAGTTACGAGCAGTACGTC. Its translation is CAISDSYEQYV.

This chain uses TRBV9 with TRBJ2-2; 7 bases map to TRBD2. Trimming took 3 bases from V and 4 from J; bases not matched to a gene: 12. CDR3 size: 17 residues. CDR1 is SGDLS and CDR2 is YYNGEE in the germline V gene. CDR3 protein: CASSGDLSWGGTGELFF. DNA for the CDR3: TGTGCCAGCAGCGGGGATCTTAGTTGGGGGGGCACCGGGGAGCTGTTTTTT.

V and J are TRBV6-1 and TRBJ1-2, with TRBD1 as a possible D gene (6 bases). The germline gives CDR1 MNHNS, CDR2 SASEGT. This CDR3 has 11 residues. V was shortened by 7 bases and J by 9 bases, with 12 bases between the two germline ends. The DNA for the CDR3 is TGTGCCAGCAAGCCAGGGGAACGCTACACCTTC. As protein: CASKPGERYTF.

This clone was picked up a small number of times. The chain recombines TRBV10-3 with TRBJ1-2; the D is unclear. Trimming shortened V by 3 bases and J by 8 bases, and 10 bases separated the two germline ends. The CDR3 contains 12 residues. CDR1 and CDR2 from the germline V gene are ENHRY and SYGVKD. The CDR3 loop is CAISDRGLGYTF. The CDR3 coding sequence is TGTGCCATCAGTGATAGAGGGCTCGGCTACACCTTC.

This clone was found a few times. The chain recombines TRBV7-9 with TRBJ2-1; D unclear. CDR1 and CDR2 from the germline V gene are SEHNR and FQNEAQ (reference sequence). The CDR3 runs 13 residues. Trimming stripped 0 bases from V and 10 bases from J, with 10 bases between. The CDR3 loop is CASSLAVAWEQFF. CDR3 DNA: TGTGCCAGCAGCTTAGCGGTGGCTTGGGAGCAGTTCTTC.

CDR3 residues: CASSLVDRAGETQYF. The CDR3 region has the DNA TGTGCCAGCAGCTTAGTGGACAGGGCGGGGGAGACCCAGTACTTC. The chain uses TRBV7-2 and TRBJ2-5; 8 positions agree with TRBD1. This CDR3 is 15 amino acids long. Germline CDR1 and CDR2: SGHTA and FQGNSA. Germline trimming cut 1 base from V and 5 bases from J; bases unmatched to any gene: 6. Full variable domain (outside the CDR3, taken from reference TRBV7-2 and TRBJ2-5): GAGVSQSPSNKVTEKGKDVELRCDPISGHTALYWYRQSLGQGLEFLIYFQGNSAPDKSGLPSDRFSAERTGGSVSTLTIQRTQQEDSAVYLCASSLVDRAGETQYFGPGTRLLVL.

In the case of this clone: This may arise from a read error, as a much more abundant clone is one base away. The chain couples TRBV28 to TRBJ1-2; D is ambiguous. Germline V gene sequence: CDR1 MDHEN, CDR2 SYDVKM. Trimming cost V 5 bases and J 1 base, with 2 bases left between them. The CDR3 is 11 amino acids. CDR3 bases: TGTGCCAGCAGTGATAACTATGGCTACACCTTC. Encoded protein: CASSDNYGYTF.

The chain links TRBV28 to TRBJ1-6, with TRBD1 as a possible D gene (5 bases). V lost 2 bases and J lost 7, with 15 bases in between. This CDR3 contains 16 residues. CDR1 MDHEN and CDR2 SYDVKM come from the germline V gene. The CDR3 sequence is CASSLLEGDPNSPLHF. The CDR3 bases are TGTGCCAGCAGTTTACTTGAAGGGGACCCAAATTCACCCCTCCACTTT.

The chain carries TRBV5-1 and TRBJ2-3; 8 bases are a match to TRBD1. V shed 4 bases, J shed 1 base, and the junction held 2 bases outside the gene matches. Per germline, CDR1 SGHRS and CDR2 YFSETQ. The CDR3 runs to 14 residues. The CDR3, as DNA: TGCGCCAGCAGCCGGGGACAGGGCACAGATACGCAGTATTTT. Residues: CASSRGQGTDTQYF.

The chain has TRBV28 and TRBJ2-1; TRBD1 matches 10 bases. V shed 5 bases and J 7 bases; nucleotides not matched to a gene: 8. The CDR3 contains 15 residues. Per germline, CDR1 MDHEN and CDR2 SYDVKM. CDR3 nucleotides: TGTGCCAGCAGTCCCTCCGGGACAGGGGCGAATGAGCAGTTCTTC. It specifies CASSPSGTGANEQFF.

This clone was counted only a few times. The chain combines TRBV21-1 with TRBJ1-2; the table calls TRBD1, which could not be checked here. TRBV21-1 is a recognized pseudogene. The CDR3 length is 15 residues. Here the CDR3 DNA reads TGTGCCAGCAGCACACCGGGACAGTCTAACTATGGCTACACCTTC. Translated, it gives CASSTPGQSNYGYTF.

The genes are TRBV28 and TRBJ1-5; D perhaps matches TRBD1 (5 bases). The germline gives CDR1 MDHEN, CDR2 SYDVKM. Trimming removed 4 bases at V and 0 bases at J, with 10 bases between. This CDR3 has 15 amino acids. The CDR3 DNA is TGTGCCAGCAGTTCCTGGGGCAATAGCAATCAGCCCCAGCATTTT. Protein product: CASSSWGNSNQPQHF.

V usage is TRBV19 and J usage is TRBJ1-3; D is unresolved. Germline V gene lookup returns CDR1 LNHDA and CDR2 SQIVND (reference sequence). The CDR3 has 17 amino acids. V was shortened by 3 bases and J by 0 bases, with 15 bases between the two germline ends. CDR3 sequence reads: CASSIVGTVVSGNTIYF. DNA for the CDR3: TGTGCCAGTAGTATTGTGGGCACCGTCGTCTCTGGAAACACCATATATTTT.

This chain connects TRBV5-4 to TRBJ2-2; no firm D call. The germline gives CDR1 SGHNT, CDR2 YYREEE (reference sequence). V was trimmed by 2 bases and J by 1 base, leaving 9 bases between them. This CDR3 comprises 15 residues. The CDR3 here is CASSLRQVNTGELFF. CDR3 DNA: TGTGCCAGCAGCTTACGGCAGGTGAACACCGGGGAGCTGTTTTTT.

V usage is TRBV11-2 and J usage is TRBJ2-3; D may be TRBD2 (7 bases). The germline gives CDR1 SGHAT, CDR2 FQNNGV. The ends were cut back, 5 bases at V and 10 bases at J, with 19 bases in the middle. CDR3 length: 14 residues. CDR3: CASSRSGEGVPQYF. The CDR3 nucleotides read TGTGCCAGCAGCCGATCTGGGGAGGGGGTTCCGCAGTATTTT. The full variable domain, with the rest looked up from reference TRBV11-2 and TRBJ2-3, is EAGVAQSPRYKIIEKRQSVAFWCNPISGHATLYWYQQILGQGPKLLIQFQNNGVVDDSQLPKDRFSAERLKGVDSTLKIQPAKLEDSAVYLCASSRSGEGVPQYFGPGTRLTVL.

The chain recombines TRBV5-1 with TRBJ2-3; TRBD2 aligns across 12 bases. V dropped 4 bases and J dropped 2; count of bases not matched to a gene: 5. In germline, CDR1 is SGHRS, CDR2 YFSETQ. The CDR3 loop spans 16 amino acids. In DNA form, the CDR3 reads TGCGCCAGCAGCCCAGGGACTAGCGGGTACACAGATACGCAGTATTTT. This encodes CASSPGTSGYTDTQYF.

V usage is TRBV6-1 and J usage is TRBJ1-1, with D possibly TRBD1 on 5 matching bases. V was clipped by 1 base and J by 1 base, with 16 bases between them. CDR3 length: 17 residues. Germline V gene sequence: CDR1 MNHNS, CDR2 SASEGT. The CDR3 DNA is TGTGCCAGCAGTGAAGAAGTGGGGGTGGCAGCGAACACTGAAGCTTTCTTT. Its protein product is CASSEEVGVAANTEAFF.

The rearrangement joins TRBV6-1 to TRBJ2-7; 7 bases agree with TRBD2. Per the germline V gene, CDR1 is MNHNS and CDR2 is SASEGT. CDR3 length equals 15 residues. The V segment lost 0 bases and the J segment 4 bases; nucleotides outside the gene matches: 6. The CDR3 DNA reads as TGTGCCAGCAGTGAAGCTTCGGGAGGAGGGTACGAGCAGTACGTC. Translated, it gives CASSEASGGGYEQYV.

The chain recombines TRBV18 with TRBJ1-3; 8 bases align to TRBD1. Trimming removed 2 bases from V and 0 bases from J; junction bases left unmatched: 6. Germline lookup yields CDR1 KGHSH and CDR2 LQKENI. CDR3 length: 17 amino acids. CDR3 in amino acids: CASSPKETGVSGNTIYF. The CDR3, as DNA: TGTGCCAGCTCACCAAAGGAGACAGGGGTCTCTGGAAACACCATATATTTT.

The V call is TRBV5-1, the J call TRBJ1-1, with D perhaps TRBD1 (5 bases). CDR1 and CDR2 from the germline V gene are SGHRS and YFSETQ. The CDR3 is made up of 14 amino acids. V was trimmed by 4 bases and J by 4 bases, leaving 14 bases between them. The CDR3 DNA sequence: TGCGCCAGCAGCATCCAGGGATACGGCACTGAAGCTTTCTTT. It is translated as CASSIQGYGTEAFF.